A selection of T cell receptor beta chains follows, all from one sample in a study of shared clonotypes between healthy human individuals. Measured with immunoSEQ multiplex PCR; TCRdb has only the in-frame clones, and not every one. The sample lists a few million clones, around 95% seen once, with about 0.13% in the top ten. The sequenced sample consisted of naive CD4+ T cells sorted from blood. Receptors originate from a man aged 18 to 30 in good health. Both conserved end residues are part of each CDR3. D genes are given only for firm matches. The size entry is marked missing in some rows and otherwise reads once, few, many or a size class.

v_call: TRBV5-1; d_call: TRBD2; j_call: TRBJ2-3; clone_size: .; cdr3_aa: CASSFQHSGNPTDTQYF; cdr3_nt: TGCGCCAGCAGCTTCCAACATAGCGGGAACCCCACAGATACGCAGTATTTT
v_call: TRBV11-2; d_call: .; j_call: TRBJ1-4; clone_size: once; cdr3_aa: CASSLTGRGTNEKLFF; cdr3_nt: TGTGCCAGCAGCTTAACGGGAAGGGGAACTAATGAAAAACTGTTTTTT
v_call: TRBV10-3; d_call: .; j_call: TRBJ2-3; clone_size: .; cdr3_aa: CAISEGTGEDTQYF; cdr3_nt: TGTGCCATCAGTGAGGGCACAGGAGAAGATACGCAGTATTTT
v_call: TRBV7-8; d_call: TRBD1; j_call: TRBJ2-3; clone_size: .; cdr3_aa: CASSLLGQGGTDTQYF; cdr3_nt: TGTGCCAGCAGCTTATTAGGACAGGGTGGCACAGATACGCAGTATTTT
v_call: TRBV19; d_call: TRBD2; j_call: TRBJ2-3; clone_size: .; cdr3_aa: CASSDPGLAMADTQYF; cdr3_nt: TGTGCCAGTAGCGACCCGGGACTAGCAATGGCAGATACGCAGTATTTT
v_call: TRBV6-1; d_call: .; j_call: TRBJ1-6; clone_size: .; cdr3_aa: CASSETQNSYNSPLHF; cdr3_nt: TGTGCCAGCAGTGAAACCCAGAACTCCTATAATTCACCCCTCCACTTT
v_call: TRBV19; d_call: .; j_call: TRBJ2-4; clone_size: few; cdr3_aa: CASTTTWAAKNIQYF; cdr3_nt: TGTGCCAGTACCACCACCTGGGCGGCCAAAAACATTCAGTACTTC
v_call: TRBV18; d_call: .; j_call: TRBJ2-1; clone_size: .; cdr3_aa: CASSPIQDNEQFF; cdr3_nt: TGTGCCAGCTCACCCATCCAAGACAATGAGCAGTTCTTC
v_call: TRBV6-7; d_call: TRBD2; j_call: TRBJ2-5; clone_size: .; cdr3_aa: CASSYPLAGVWEETQYF; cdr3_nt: TGTGCCAGCAGTTACCCCTTAGCGGGAGTTTGGGAAGAGACCCAGTACTTC
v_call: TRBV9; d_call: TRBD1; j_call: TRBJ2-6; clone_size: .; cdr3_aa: CASSGTGGTAGANVLTF; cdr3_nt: TGTGCCAGCAGCGGGACAGGGGGCACGGCTGGGGCCAACGTCCTGACTTTC
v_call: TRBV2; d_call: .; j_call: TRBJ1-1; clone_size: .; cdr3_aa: CASSENLNTEAFF; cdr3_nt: TGTGCCAGCAGTGAAAACCTGAACACTGAAGCTTTCTTT
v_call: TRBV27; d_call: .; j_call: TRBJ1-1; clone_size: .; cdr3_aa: CASSPPQGRLSTEAFF; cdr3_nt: TGTGCCAGCAGTCCCCCCCAGGGAAGGTTGAGCACTGAAGCTTTCTTT
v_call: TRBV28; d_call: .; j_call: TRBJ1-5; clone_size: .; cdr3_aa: CASSRRGGVGNQPQHF; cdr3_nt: TGTGCCAGCAGCCGACGTGGCGGTGTTGGCAATCAGCCCCAGCATTTT
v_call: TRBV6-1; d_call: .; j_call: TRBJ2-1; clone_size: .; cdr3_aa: CASSEQPAISYNEQFF; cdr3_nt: TGTGCCAGCAGTGAACAGCCAGCGATCTCCTACAATGAGCAGTTCTTC
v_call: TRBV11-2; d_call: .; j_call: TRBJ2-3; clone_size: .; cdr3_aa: CASSKSTRDSRQSTDTQYF; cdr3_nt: TGTGCCAGCAGCAAATCGACCCGGGACTCCCGACAGAGCACAGATACGCAGTATTTT
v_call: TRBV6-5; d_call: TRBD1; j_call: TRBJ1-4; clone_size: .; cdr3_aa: CASSPGTGGEKLFF; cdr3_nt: TGTGCCAGCAGTCCCGGGACAGGGGGAGAAAAACTGTTTTTT
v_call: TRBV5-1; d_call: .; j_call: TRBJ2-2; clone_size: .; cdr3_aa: CASSAHREATGELFF; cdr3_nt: TGCGCCAGCAGCGCCCACAGGGAGGCCACCGGGGAGCTGTTTTTT
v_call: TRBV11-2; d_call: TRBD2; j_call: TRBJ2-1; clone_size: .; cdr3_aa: CASSPGLAIYNEQFF; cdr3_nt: TGTGCCAGCAGCCCCGGACTAGCGATCTACAATGAGCAGTTCTTC
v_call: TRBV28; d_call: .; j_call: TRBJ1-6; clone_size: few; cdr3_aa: CASSFRGDSPLHF; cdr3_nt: TGTGCCAGCAGTTTCAGGGGCGATTCACCCCTCCACTTT
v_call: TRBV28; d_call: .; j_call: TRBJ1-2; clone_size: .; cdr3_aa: CASSGRQLTGYTF; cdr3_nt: TGTGCCAGCAGTGGTCGACAGCTTACTGGCTACACCTTC
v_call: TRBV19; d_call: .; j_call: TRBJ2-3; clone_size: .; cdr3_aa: CAKDTQYF; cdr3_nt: TGTGCCAAAGATACGCAGTATTTT
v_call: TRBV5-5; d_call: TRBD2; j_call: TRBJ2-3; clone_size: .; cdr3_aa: CASSSPGLASLQYF; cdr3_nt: TGTGCCAGCAGTTCACCGGGACTAGCTTCATTGCAGTATTTT
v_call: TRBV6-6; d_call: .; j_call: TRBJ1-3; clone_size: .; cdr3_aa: CASRSSHSSSGNTIYF; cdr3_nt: TGTGCCAGCAGATCGTCCCACTCAAGCTCTGGAAACACCATATATTTT
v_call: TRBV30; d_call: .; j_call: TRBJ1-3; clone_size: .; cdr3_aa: CAWTRAQQVSGNTIYF; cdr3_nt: TGTGCCTGGACTCGGGCCCAGCAAGTTTCTGGAAACACCATATATTTT
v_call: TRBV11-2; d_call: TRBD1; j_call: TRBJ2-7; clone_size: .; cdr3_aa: CASREDRVYSSYEQYF; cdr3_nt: TGTGCCAGCAGGGAGGACAGGGTCTATAGCTCCTACGAGCAGTACTTC
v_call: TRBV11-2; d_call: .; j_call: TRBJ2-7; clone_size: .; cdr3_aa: CASSLRWESAYEQYF; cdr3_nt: TGTGCCAGCAGCTTAAGGTGGGAGTCCGCCTACGAGCAGTACTTC
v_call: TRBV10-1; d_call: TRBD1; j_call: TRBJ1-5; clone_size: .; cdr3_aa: CAGDRVGNSNQPQHF; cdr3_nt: TGCGCCGGCGACAGGGTCGGAAATAGCAATCAGCCCCAGCATTTT
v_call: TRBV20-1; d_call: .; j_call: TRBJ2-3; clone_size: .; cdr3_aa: CSARGPDTQYF; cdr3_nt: TGCAGTGCTAGAGGCCCGGATACGCAGTATTTT
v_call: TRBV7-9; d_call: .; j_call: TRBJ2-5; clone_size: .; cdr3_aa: CASSLTGPSKRETQYF; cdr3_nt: TGTGCCAGCAGCTTAACGGGACCGTCCAAAAGGGAGACCCAGTACTTC
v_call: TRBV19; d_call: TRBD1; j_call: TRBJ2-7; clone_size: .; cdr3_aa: CASSIRGRPYSYEQYF; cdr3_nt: TGTGCCAGTAGTATAAGGGGGCGACCTTACTCCTACGAGCAGTACTTC
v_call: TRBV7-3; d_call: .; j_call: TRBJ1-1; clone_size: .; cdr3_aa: CASSPGHYTEAFF; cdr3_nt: TGTGCCAGCAGCCCGGGACACTACACTGAAGCTTTCTTT
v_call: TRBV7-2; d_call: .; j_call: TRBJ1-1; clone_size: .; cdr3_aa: CASSPQGPNTEAFF; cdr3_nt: TGTGCCAGCAGCCCTCAGGGGCCGAACACTGAAGCTTTCTTT
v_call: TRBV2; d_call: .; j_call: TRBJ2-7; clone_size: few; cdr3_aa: CASSEFLDYEQYF; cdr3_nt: TGTGCCAGCAGTGAATTTTTGGATTACGAGCAGTACTTC
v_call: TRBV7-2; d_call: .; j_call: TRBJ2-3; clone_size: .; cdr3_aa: CASSSEVGRSTDTQYF; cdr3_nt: TGTGCCAGCAGCTCGGAGGTGGGCAGGAGCACAGATACGCAGTATTTT
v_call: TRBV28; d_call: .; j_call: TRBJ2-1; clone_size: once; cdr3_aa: CASWGVSYNEQFF; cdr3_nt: TGTGCCAGTTGGGGTGTATCCTACAATGAGCAGTTCTTC
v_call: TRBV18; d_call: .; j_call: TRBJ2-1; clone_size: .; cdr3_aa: CASSPMTDNEQFF; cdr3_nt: TGTGCCAGCTCACCGATGACAGACAATGAGCAGTTCTTC
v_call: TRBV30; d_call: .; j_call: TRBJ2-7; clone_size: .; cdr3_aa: CARSSHTDLEQYF; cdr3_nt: TGTGCCCGTTCCTCTCATACCGATTTAGAGCAGTACTTC
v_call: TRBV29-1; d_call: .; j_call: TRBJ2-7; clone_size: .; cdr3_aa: CSVEDPMALEQYF; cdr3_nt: TGCAGCGTTGAAGATCCAATGGCCCTCGAGCAGTACTTC
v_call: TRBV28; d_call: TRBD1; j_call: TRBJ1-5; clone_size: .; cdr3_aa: CASRPGTGGLGSNQPQHF; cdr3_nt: TGTGCCAGCAGACCCGGGACAGGGGGCTTAGGGAGCAATCAGCCCCAGCATTTT
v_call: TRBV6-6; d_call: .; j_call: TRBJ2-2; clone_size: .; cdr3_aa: CASSQRITGELFF; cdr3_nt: TGTGCCAGCAGCCAACGGATCACCGGGGAGCTGTTTTTT